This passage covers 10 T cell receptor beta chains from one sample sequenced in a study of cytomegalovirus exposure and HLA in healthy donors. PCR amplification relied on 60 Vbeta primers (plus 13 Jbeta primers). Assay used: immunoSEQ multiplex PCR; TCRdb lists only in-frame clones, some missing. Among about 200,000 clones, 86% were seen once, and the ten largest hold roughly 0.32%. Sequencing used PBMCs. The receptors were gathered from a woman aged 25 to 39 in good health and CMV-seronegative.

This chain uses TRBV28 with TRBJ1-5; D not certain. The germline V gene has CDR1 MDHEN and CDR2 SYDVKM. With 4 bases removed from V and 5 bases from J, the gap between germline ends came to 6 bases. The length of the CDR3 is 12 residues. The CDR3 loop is CASSSNYQPQHF. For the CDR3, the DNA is TGTGCCAGCAGTTCCAATTATCAGCCCCAGCATTTT.

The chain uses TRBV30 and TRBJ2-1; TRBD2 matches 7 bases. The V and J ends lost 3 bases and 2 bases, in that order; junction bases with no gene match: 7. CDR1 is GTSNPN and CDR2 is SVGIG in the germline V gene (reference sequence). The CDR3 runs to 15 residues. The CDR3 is CAWRSGAGPYNEQFF. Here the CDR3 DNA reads TGTGCCTGGAGATCCGGAGCGGGACCCTACAATGAGCAGTTCTTC. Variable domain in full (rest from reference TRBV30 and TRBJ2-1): SQTIHQWPATLVQPVGSPLSLECTVEGTSNPNLYWYRQAAGRGLQLLFYSVGIGQISSEVPQNLSASRPQDRQFILSSKKLLLSDSGFYLCAWRSGAGPYNEQFFGPGTRLTVL.

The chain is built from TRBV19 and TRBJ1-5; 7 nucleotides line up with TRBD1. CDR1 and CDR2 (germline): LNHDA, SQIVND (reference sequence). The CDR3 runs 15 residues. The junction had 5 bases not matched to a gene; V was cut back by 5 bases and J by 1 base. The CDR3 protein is CASSVGQPSNQPQHF. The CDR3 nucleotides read TGTGCCAGTAGTGTGGGACAGCCGAGCAATCAGCCCCAGCATTTT.

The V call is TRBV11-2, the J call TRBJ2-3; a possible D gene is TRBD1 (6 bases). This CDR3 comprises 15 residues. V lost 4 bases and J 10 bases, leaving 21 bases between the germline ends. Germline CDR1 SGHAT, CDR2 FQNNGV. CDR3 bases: TGTGCCAGCAGCTCGCCGGGACACGGATTTAAGGCGCAGTATTTT. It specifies CASSSPGHGFKAQYF. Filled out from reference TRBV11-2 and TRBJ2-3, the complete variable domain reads EAGVAQSPRYKIIEKRQSVAFWCNPISGHATLYWYQQILGQGPKLLIQFQNNGVVDDSQLPKDRFSAERLKGVDSTLKIQPAKLEDSAVYLCASSSPGHGFKAQYFGPGTRLTVL.

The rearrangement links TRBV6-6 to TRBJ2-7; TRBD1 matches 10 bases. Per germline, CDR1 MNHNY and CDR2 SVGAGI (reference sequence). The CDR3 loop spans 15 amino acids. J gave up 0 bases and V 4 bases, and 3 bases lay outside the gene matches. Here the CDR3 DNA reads TGTGCCAGCAGTTCGGACAGGGGGAGCTCCTACGAGCAGTACTTC. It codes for CASSSDRGSSYEQYF.

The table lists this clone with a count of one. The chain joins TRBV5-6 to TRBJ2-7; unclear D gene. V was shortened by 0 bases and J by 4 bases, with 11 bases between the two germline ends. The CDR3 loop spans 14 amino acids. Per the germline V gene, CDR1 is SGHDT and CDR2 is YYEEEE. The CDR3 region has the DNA TGTGCCAGCAGCTTGGCCCTAGAATCATACGAGCAGTACTTC. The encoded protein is CASSLALESYEQYF. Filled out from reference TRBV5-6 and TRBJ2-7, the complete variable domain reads DAGVTQSPTHLIKTRGQQVTLRCSPKSGHDTVSWYQQALGQGPQFIFQYYEEEERQRGNFPDRFSGHQFPNYSSELNVNALLLGDSALYLCASSLALESYEQYFGPGTRLTVT.

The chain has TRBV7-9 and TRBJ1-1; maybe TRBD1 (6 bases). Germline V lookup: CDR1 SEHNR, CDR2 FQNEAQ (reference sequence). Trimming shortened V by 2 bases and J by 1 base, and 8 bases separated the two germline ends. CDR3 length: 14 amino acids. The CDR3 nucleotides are TGTGCCAGCAGCTTACAGGGGAAGAACACTGAAGCTTTCTTT. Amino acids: CASSLQGKNTEAFF.

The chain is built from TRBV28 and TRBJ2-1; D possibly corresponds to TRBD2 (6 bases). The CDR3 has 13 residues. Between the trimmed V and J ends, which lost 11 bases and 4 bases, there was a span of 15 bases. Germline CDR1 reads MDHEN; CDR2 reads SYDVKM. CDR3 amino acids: CASGGGAYNEQFF. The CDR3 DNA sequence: TGTGCCTCTGGGGGAGGAGCATACAATGAGCAGTTCTTC. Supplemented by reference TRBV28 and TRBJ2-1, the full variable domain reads DVKVTQSSRYLVKRTGEKVFLECVQDMDHENMFWYRQDPGLGLRLIYFSYDVKMKEKGDIPEGYSVSREKKERFSLILESASTNQTSMYLCASGGGAYNEQFFGPGTRLTVL.

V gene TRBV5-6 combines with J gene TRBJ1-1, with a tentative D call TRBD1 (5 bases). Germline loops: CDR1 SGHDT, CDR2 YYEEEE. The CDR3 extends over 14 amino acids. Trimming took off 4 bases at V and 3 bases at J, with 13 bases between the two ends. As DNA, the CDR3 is TGTGCCAGCAGCAGACCAGACAGTTACACTGAAGCTTTCTTT. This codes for CASSRPDSYTEAFF. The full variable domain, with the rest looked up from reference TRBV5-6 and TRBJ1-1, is DAGVTQSPTHLIKTRGQQVTLRCSPKSGHDTVSWYQQALGQGPQFIFQYYEEEERQRGNFPDRFSGHQFPNYSSELNVNALLLGDSALYLCASSRPDSYTEAFFGQGTRLTVV.

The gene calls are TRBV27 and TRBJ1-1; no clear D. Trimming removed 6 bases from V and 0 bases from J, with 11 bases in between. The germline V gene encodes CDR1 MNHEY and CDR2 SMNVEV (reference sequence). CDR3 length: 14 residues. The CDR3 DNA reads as TGTGCCAGCAGCCCTCAGGCCTTGAACACTGAAGCTTTCTTT. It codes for CASSPQALNTEAFF.